Below are 20 T cell receptor beta chains sequenced from a single sample in a study of blood T cells in healthy people across ages. Sample-barcoded 5' priming and a J-beta primer mix drove a second PCR of roughly 7 to 11 cycles. MiXCR was run by TCRdb on the 5' RACE reads, yielding one entry per CDR3 protein. This sample has about 1 million distinct CDR3 sequences, with around 43% found just once. The sequenced sample was blood. These receptors all come from a woman aged 55-69 years in good health.

The chain joins TRBV28 to TRBJ2-7; TRBD2 might be the D (7 bases). The CDR3 has 14 residues. Trimming left V 2 bases short and J 5 bases short, with 13 bases between. Germline CDR1 MDHEN, CDR2 SYDVKM. CDR3 amino acids: CASSLDGGANEQYF. The CDR3 coding sequence is TGTGCCAGCAGTTTAGATGGGGGGGCAAACGAGCAGTACTTC.

The chain has TRBV9 and TRBJ2-3; D unclear. V dropped 0 bases and J dropped 3 bases, with 8 bases sitting between them. This CDR3 is built from 14 residues. Germline CDR1 SGDLS, CDR2 YYNGEE. The CDR3 loop is CASSVGHGTDTQYF. Written as DNA, the CDR3 is TGTGCCAGCAGCGTAGGACACGGAACAGATACGCAGTATTTT.

This clonotype has a handful of counts. The V call is TRBV20-1, the J call TRBJ1-5; unclear D gene. Between the trimmed V and J ends, which lost 0 bases and 3 bases, there was a span of 12 bases. CDR1 DFQATT and CDR2 SNEGSKA come from the germline V gene (reference sequence). This CDR3 has 15 residues. CDR3: CSARDLSSLNQPQHF. In nucleotides, the CDR3 is TGCAGTGCTAGAGATCTCTCCTCCCTCAATCAGCCCCAGCATTTT.

The rearrangement uses TRBV5-1 and TRBJ1-2; possibly TRBD1 for D (5 bases). Germline CDR1 is SGHRS and CDR2 is YFSETQ. The CDR3 contains 13 residues. V was shortened by 6 bases and J by 8 bases, with 17 bases between the two germline ends. CDR3 region: CASNLAGRSGYTF. The CDR3 nucleotides are TGCGCCAGCAATTTGGCAGGGCGATCGGGCTACACCTTC.

The chain has TRBV6-1 and TRBJ1-5, with D possibly TRBD1 on 5 matching bases. This CDR3 is 16 amino acids long. Germline CDR1 reads MNHNS; CDR2 reads SASEGT. Deletions cut 4 bases from V and 1 base from J, with 14 bases between. CDR3 sequence reads: CASSAGRVPSNQPQHF. CDR3 DNA: TGTGCCAGCAGTGCTGGCAGGGTTCCGAGCAATCAGCCCCAGCATTTT.

About this clonotype itself: Mismatch with germline at one junction end may stem from a read error. V gene TRBV6-5 combines with J gene TRBJ2-6, with D perhaps TRBD1 or TRBD2 (5 bases each). The CDR3 runs to 16 residues. Germline CDR1 is MNHEY and CDR2 is SVGAGI. CDR3 sequence: CASSSGTASGANVPTF. The CDR3 region has the DNA TGTGCCAGCAGCTCCGGGACGGCCTCTGGGGCCAACGTCCCGACTTTC.

This CDR3 is CASSKCRRPNTGELFF. DNA for the CDR3: TGTGCCAGCAGCAAATGCAGGAGGCCGAACACCGGGGAGCTGTTTTTT. V usage is TRBV21-1 and J usage is TRBJ2-2; the table's D call, TRBD1, has no DNA check behind it. TRBV21-1 is classified as a pseudogene. The CDR3 has 16 residues.

This clonotype was picked up a small number of times. This sequence joins TRBV4-2 and TRBJ2-7; D is unresolved. This CDR3 is 14 amino acids long. The germline V gene encodes CDR1 LGHNA and CDR2 YNFKEQ. V lost 1 base to trimming and J lost 2 bases, with 9 bases between them. The CDR3 reads CASSQASVTYEQYF. For the CDR3, the DNA is TGTGCCAGCAGCCAAGCGAGCGTTACCTACGAGCAGTACTTC.

This clonotype was found many times. The rearrangement uses TRBV15 and TRBJ2-5, with D unresolved. The CDR3 runs to 12 residues. Trimming took 4 bases from V and 4 from J, leaving 7 bases between them. Germline CDR1 is LNHNV and CDR2 is YYDKDF (reference sequence). The CDR3 here is CATSMVGETQYF. In DNA, the CDR3 is TGTGCCACCAGCATGGTGGGAGAGACCCAGTACTTC.

There are a few counts of this clonotype. V usage is TRBV29-1 and J usage is TRBJ2-7; possible D gene TRBD1, 5 bases. V was shortened by 4 bases and J by 2 bases, with 15 bases between the two germline ends. The CDR3 length is 14 residues. Germline V gene data show CDR1 as SQVTM and CDR2 as ANQGSEA. Here the CDR3 reads CSVGTTAPPYEQYF. CDR3 coding DNA: TGCAGCGTTGGAACGACAGCCCCCCCCTACGAGCAGTACTTC.

This clonotype was found many times. This chain joins TRBV7-9 and TRBJ2-7; possible D gene TRBD2, 6 bases. The V gene's germline CDR1 is SEHNR and CDR2 FQNEAQ (reference sequence). This CDR3 comprises 16 residues. Trimming shortened V by 1 base and J by 3 bases, and 16 bases separated the two germline ends. The chain's CDR3 is CASSLDGAGRDYEQYF. The CDR3 region has the DNA TGTGCCAGCAGCTTAGACGGGGCGGGGAGAGACTACGAGCAGTACTTC.

The chain employs TRBV5-1 and TRBJ2-7; 9 bases align to TRBD1. The CDR3 has 14 amino acids. J was trimmed by 0 bases and V by 5 bases; bases with no gene match: 3. The germline V gene encodes CDR1 SGHRS and CDR2 YFSETQ. CDR3 loop: CASRTDRGSYEQYF. The CDR3 DNA follows: TGCGCCAGCAGGACGGACAGGGGCTCCTACGAGCAGTACTTC.

A single count supports this clonotype. The chain carries TRBV20-1 and TRBJ2-7; 12 bases agree with TRBD2. This CDR3 is 16 amino acids long. Germline V CDR1 and CDR2: DFQATT, SNEGSKA (reference sequence). With 0 bases clipped from V and 5 bases from J, the junction kept 8 bases outside the gene matches. CDR3: CSARDRLAGDSHEQYF. DNA of the CDR3: TGCAGTGCTAGAGATAGACTAGCGGGAGACAGCCACGAGCAGTACTTC.

The rearrangement joins TRBV9 to TRBJ2-1; D not resolved. Trimming took off 2 bases at V and 7 bases at J, with 7 bases between the two ends. Germline V gene sequence: CDR1 SGDLS, CDR2 YYNGEE. The CDR3 is 12 residues long. The CDR3 DNA follows: TGTGCCAGCAGCGTCCCTCGGAATGAGCAGTTCTTC. The encoded protein is CASSVPRNEQFF.

The chain carries TRBV2 and TRBJ1-1, with D possibly TRBD1 on 5 matching bases. This CDR3 is 14 amino acids long. V lost 4 bases and J lost 0, with 9 bases in between. Germline V gene data show CDR1 as SNHLY and CDR2 as FYNNEI. Written as DNA, the CDR3 is TGTGCCAGCAGTGCGGGACTCATGAACACTGAAGCTTTCTTT. Its protein is CASSAGLMNTEAFF.

This clonotype was seen a handful of times. V usage is TRBV7-2 and J usage is TRBJ2-7; D is ambiguous. The V gene's germline CDR1 is SGHTA and CDR2 FQGNSA. V lost 4 bases and J 2 bases, leaving 12 bases between the germline ends. The CDR3 totals 14 residues. The CDR3 region has the DNA TGTGCCAGCAGCTCGAGTGGCTTCCCCTACGAGCAGTACTTC. Protein product: CASSSSGFPYEQYF.

This clonotype appeared a few times. CDR3 nucleotides: TGCGCCAGCAGCTTGGGTGCGTCGAACAATGAGCAGTTCTTC. Residues: CASSLGASNNEQFF. The V call is TRBV5-1, the J call TRBJ2-1; D gene unclear. The germline CDR1 and CDR2 sequences are SGHRS and YFSETQ. Trimming took off 0 bases at V and 5 bases at J, with 9 bases between the two ends. This CDR3 comprises 14 residues.

V and J are TRBV9 and TRBJ2-7; TRBD1 might be the D (6 bases). The germline CDR1 and CDR2 sequences are SGDLS and YYNGEE. V dropped 3 bases and J dropped 7 bases, with 26 bases sitting between them. This CDR3 contains 17 residues. In nucleotides, the CDR3 is TGTGCCAGCAGCGAGGGACATCCGAATCCCCGCCGGGCGGAGCAGTACTTC. Its translation: CASSEGHPNPRRAEQYF.

This rearrangement joins TRBV20-1 to TRBJ1-5; tentatively, D is TRBD1 (5 bases). Trimming took 1 base from V and 3 from J, leaving 10 bases between them. Germline V gives CDR1 DFQATT, CDR2 SNEGSKA (reference sequence). The CDR3 covers 14 residues. CDR3 residues: CSARGDSLNQPQHF. The CDR3 coding sequence is TGCAGTGCTAGAGGAGACAGCCTCAATCAGCCCCAGCATTTT.

This chain links TRBV15 with TRBJ2-7, with TRBD1 matching over 7 bases. V lost 5 bases to trimming and J lost 2 bases; unmatched junction nucleotides: 6. The germline gives CDR1 LNHNV, CDR2 YYDKDF (reference sequence). The CDR3 is 14 residues long. The CDR3 loop reads CATSLGQLTYEQYF. The CDR3 coding sequence is TGTGCCACCAGCTTGGGACAGCTTACCTACGAGCAGTACTTC. Complete variable domain (other parts from reference TRBV15 and TRBJ2-7): DAMVIQNPRYQVTQFGKPVTLSCSQTLNHNVMYWYQQKSSQAPKLLFHYYDKDFNNEADTPDNFQSRRPNTSFCFLDIRSPGLGDTAMYLCATSLGQLTYEQYFGPGTRLTVT.